This TCR beta chain was observed in a study of T-cell reconstitution after alpha-beta-depleted transplantation in children. Looked up from germline, CDR1 is SGDLS and CDR2 is YYNGEE. With 7 bases removed from V and 1 base from J, the gap between germline ends came to 18 bases. The CDR3 totals 16 residues. General study points: Expanded clones from the graft, numbering several hundred, reportedly supplied alpha-beta T cells about two months after transplant.

The TCRbeta library was prepared with unique molecular identifiers. Each CDR3 protein gets one entry after TCRdb re-called the PCR reads with MiXCR. The sample yields 400,000 to 450,000 distinct CDR3 sequences, roughly two fifths seen once. Turning to this clonotype: The antigen is unknown.

This clonotype was obtained from a girl aged 2-10 years with aplastic anemia, due to receive a stem cell transplant. The rearrangement joins TRBV9 to TRBJ1-5; D uncertain. The source material was PBMCs, sampled before TCRalphabeta/CD19-depleted stem cell transplant. The CDR3 DNA follows: TGTGCCAGCGGAAGGACCTCTCGGGTGAGCAATCAGCCCCAGCATTTT. Translation gives CASGRTSRVSNQPQHF.